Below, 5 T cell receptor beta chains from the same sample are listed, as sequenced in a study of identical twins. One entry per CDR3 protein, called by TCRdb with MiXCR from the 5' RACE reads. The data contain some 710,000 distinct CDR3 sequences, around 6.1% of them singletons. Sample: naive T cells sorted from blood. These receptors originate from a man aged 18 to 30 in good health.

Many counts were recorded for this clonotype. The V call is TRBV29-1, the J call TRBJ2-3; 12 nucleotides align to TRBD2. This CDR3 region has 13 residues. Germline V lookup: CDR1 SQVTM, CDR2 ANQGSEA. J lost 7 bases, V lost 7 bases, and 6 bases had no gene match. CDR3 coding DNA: TGCAGCGCCGGACTAGCGGGACTAAATACGCAGTATTTT. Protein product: CSAGLAGLNTQYF.

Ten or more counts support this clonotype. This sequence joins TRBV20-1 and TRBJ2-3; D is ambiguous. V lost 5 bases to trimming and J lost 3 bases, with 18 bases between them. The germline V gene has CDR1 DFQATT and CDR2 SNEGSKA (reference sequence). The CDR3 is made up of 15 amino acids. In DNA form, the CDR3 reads TGCAGTGCTCTAGGAACGCTAATAAGTACAGATACGCAGTATTTT. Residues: CSALGTLISTDTQYF.

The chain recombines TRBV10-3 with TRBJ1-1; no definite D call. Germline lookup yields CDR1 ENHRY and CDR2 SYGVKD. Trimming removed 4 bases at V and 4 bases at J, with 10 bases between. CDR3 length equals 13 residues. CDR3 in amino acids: CAISVPGSTEAFF. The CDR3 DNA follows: TGTGCCATCAGTGTACCAGGTTCCACTGAAGCTTTCTTT.

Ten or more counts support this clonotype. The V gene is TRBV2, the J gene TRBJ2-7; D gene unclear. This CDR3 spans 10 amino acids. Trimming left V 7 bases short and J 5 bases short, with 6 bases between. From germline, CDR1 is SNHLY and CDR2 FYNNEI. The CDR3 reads CASNSHEQYF. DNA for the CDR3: TGTGCCAGCAACAGCCACGAGCAGTACTTC. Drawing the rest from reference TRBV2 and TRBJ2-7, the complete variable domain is EPEVTQTPSHQVTQMGQEVILRCVPISNHLYFYWYRQILGQKVEFLVSFYNNEISEKSEIFDDQFSVERPDGSNFTLKIRSTKLEDSAMYFCASNSHEQYFGPGTRLTVT.

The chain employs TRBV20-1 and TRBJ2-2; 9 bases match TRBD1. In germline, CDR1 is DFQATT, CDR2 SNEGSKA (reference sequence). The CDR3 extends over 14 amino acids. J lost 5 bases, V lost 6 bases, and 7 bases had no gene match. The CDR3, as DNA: TGCAGTGCCCTGACAGGGGGTAGGACCGGGGAGCTGTTTTTT. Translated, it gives CSALTGGRTGELFF.